A single T cell receptor (beta chain) is shown here with its context. Its cognate antigen is unknown. The record originates from a study of blood T cells in healthy people across ages. Study results and limitations: Bulk PBMC profiling left naive and antigen-experienced comparisons inconclusive. Not knowing donor CMV status may have confounded expanded clonotype changes. A strong correlation between TCR beta diversity and naive T cell percentage was seen.

Next came a second PCR, run for about 7 to 12 cycles, which used a sample-barcoded 5' primer along with a J-beta primer mix. Samples each returned at least 3 million CDR3-containing paired-end reads. TCRdb fed the 5' RACE reads into MiXCR, producing one record per CDR3 protein. The data hold about 600,000 distinct CDR3 sequences, with around 48% observed a single time. From germline, CDR1 is SNHLY and CDR2 FYNNEI. The CDR3 has 16 residues. Trimming took 1 base from V and 2 from J, leaving 14 bases between them. Sequencing was done on a sample of blood. J is TRBJ1-2 and V is TRBV2, with D perhaps TRBD1 (5 bases). The receptor's source is a man aged 80 or over in good health. The CDR3 sequence is CASSEVWGSQNYGYTF. In nucleotides, the CDR3 is TGTGCCAGCAGTGAAGTCTGGGGCAGCCAGAACTATGGCTACACCTTC.